A single sample gave rise to the 9 T cell receptor beta chains below, sequenced in a study of cytomegalovirus exposure and HLA in healthy donors (dated by TCRdb to about 2017). The method was the immunoSEQ multiplex PCR assay. For the multiplex PCR, a mixture combining 60 forward primers for TCR Vbeta segments and 13 reverse primers for TCR Jbeta segments was used. Here the immuneACCESS table is served through TCRdb, limited to in-frame sequences with V and J called. Missing clones are a known gap in these copies; in checked studies unresolved V genes cover under half, and the rest lacks a known reason. The sample table records 60,000 to 85,000 clones. Clones ranked in the top ten supply roughly 13% of the sample. Sequenced sample: PBMCs. Source of these receptors: a man aged 45-60 years in good health and CMV-seropositive.

This chain uses TRBV6-5 with TRBJ1-6; tentatively, D is TRBD1 (6 bases). In germline, CDR1 is MNHEY, CDR2 SVGAGI. The ends were cut back, 8 bases at V and 8 bases at J, with 16 bases in the middle. The CDR3 extends over 14 amino acids. The CDR3 coding sequence is TGTGCCAGCGGCAAGGGGGGGACGGATTCACCCCTCCACTTT. This encodes CASGKGGTDSPLHF.

The chain uses TRBV18 and TRBJ1-5, with D maybe TRBD1 (6 bases). From germline, CDR1 is KGHSH and CDR2 LQKENI. This CDR3 comprises 14 residues. V gave up 6 bases and J gave up 8 bases, with 17 bases separating them. Written as DNA, the CDR3 is TGTGCCAGCTCGTCCACAGGGCGGGTCGAGCCCCAGCATTTT. Translated: CASSSTGRVEPQHF.

The chain uses TRBV4-1 and TRBJ1-1; 8 nucleotides match TRBD1. The V gene end was trimmed by 2 bases and the J gene end by 7 bases; junction bases not matched to a gene: 6. Germline lookup yields CDR1 MGHRA and CDR2 YSYEKL. CDR3 size: 14 residues. CDR3 bases: TGCGCCAGCAGCCAACCTACAGGGGGGGATGAAGCTTTCTTT. Translated, it gives CASSQPTGGDEAFF.

The gene calls are TRBV5-1 and TRBJ2-5; possible D gene TRBD2, 6 bases. The V end was cut by 4 bases, the J end by 4 bases, with 17 bases between. The CDR3 is made up of 15 amino acids. From germline, CDR1 is SGHRS and CDR2 YFSETQ. Written as DNA, the CDR3 is TGCGCCAGCAGCCCCCGACTAGGGATGGGAGAGACCCAGTACTTC. Protein sequence: CASSPRLGMGETQYF.

The rearrangement joins TRBV11-2 to TRBJ2-3; maybe TRBD1 (5 bases). Trimming removed 5 bases at V and 0 bases at J, with 12 bases between. The CDR3 contains 15 residues. Germline CDR1 is SGHAT and CDR2 is FQNNGV. The CDR3 is CASSPPGSSTDTQYF. The CDR3, as DNA: TGTGCCAGCAGCCCCCCAGGGTCTAGCACAGATACGCAGTATTTT.

The J gene is TRBJ1-1, the V gene TRBV5-1, with a tentative D call TRBD1 (5 bases). Germline values: CDR1 SGHRS, CDR2 YFSETQ. Trimming cost V 3 bases and J 1 base, with 10 bases left between them. CDR3 length: 14 residues. This chain's CDR3 is CASSSKGANTEAFF. In DNA, the CDR3 is TGCGCCAGCAGCTCTAAAGGGGCGAACACTGAAGCTTTCTTT.

V gene TRBV12-1 combines with J gene TRBJ2-7; the table's D call, TRBD1, has no DNA check behind it. TRBV12-1 is a known pseudogene. This CDR3 is 14 amino acids long. This CDR3 reads CASRIRSRAYEQYF. CDR3 DNA: TGTGCCAGCAGAATCCGGAGCAGGGCGTACGAGCAGTACTTC.

As for this clone: Its ends do not fully match the called genes, so a read error is possible. The sample carries other DNA sequences with the same CDR3. As DNA, the CDR3 is TGTGCCAGCAGCGGAACCGGACAGGGCTACTACGGCTACACCTTC. This translates into CASSGTGQGYYGYTF. The chain carries TRBV5-5 and TRBJ1-2; 8 positions agree with TRBD1. There are 15 residues in the CDR3. Germline V lookup: CDR1 SGHKS, CDR2 YYEKEE (reference sequence). The full variable domain, with the rest looked up from reference TRBV5-5 and TRBJ1-2, is DAGVTQSPTHLIKTRGQQVTLRCSPISGHKSVSWYQQVLGQGPQFIFQYYEKEERGRGNFPDRFSARQFPNYSSELNVNALLLGDSALYLCASSGTGQGYYGYTFGSGTRLTVV.

V gene TRBV6-1 combines with J gene TRBJ1-5, with D possibly being TRBD1 (5 bases). Trimming took 8 bases from V and 1 from J, leaving 9 bases between them. Germline CDR1 MNHNS, CDR2 SASEGT. This CDR3 is 13 amino acids long. Here the CDR3 reads CASWGRSNQPQHF. The CDR3 nucleotides read TGTGCCAGCTGGGGCAGAAGCAATCAGCCCCAGCATTTT.